Included here is one TCR beta chain sequence, with context. TCRdb called the 5' RACE reads again in MiXCR, with one record for every CDR3 protein. This sample has under 300,000 distinct CDR3 sequences, with 11% to 15% found just once. The data stem from a study of identical twins. The length of the CDR3 is 17 residues. The junction had 13 bases not matched to a gene; V was cut back by 5 bases and J by 3 bases. CDR1 is DFQATT and CDR2 is SNEGSKA in the germline V gene (reference sequence). There were only healthy Caucasians among the donors. The TCR sequence derives from a woman younger than 30 in good health. What was sequenced was memory (CD45RO+) T cells sorted from blood. The rearrangement uses TRBV20-1 and TRBJ2-2; 9 nucleotides agree with TRBD1. The CDR3 region has the DNA TGCAGTGCTCGAAGCACACAGGGACAGGGTCACACCGGGGAGCTGTTTTTT. It encodes CSARSTQGQGHTGELFF.